This T cell receptor (beta chain) was recorded in a study of neurological immune-mediated disorders. The making of cDNA relied on 5'RACE with 10-nucleotide random UMIs. TCRdb analysed the 5' RACE reads with MiXCR anew, one entry per CDR3 protein. The sample yields about 46,000 distinct CDR3 sequences, 3.5% to 5.5% seen once. The study built unsorted libraries from 2 million PBMCs kept at -80 C. Study results and caveats: The multiple sclerosis repertoire cluster had no clinical or MRI feature associated with it.

In germline, CDR1 is MNHEY, CDR2 SMNVEV (reference sequence). This CDR3 is built from 19 residues. V was clipped by 5 bases and J by 0 bases; unmatched bases: 17. The table lists this clonotype with many counts. Its specificity is unknown. V is TRBV27 and J is TRBJ2-3, with 7 nucleotides matching TRBD2. The source material was PBMCs. The receptor's source is a woman in her fifties or sixties with multiple sclerosis. The CDR3 reads CASSTRTSWGLSSTDTQYF. CDR3 nucleotides: TGTGCCAGCAGTACTCGGACTAGTTGGGGATTATCTAGCACAGATACGCAGTATTTT.